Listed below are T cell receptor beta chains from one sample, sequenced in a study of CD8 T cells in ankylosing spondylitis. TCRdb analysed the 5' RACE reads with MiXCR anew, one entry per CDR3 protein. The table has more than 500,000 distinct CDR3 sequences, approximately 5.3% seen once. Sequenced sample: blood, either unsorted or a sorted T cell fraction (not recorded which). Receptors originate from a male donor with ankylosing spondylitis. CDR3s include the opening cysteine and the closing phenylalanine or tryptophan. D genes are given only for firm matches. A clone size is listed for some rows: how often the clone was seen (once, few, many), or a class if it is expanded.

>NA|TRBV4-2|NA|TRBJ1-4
CASSPELLGWTNEKLFF
TGTGCCAGCAGCCCCGAACTCCTGGGCTGGACTAATGAAAAACTGTTTTTT
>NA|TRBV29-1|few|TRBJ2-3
CSVPPRNTDTQYF
TGCAGCGTCCCCCCCCGCAACACAGATACGCAGTATTTT
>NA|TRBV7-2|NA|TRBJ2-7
CASSLASYTRQYF
TGTGCCAGCAGCTTAGCCTCCTACACTCGGCAGTACTTC
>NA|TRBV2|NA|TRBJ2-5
CASSLVTGQETQYF
TGTGCCAGCAGTCTGGTAACTGGTCAAGAGACCCAGTACTTC
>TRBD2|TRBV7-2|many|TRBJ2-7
CASSSNLLGGGYEQYF
TGTGCCAGCAGCTCTAATCTACTCGGGGGGGGCTACGAGCAGTACTTC
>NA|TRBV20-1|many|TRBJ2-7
CSRLRQSINEQYF
TGCAGTCGGCTGAGACAGAGTATCAACGAGCAGTACTTC
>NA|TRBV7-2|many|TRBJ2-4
CASSPDAGYRAKNIQYF
TGTGCCAGCAGCCCAGATGCAGGGTACAGGGCCAAAAACATTCAGTACTTC
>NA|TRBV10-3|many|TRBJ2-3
CAINALGPTDTQYF
TGTGCCATCAACGCCCTAGGCCCCACAGATACGCAGTATTTT
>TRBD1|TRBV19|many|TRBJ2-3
CASSTGTESTDTQYF
TGTGCCAGTAGCACCGGGACAGAGAGCACAGATACGCAGTATTTT
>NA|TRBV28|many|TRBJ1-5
CASHTGDRSNQPQHF
TGTGCCAGTCACACGGGCGACAGGAGCAATCAGCCCCAGCATTTT
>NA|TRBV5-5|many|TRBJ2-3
CASSRPWDTQYF
TGTGCCAGCAGCCGCCCGTGGGATACGCAGTATTTT
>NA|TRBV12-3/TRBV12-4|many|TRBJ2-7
CASSLVGHPYEQYF
TGTGCCAGCAGTTTAGTTGGACATCCCTACGAGCAGTACTTC
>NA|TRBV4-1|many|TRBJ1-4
CASSQGANGGDEKLFF
TGCGCCAGCAGCCAAGGGGCCAACGGAGGGGATGAAAAACTGTTTTTT
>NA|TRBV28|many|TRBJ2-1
CASSPGPDEQFF
TGTGCCAGCAGTCCGGGTCCGGATGAGCAGTTCTTC
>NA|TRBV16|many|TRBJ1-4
CASSPALGAGRGNEKLFF
TGTGCCAGCAGCCCCGCTCTGGGTGCCGGGAGGGGCAATGAAAAACTGTTTTTT
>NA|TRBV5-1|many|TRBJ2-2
CASSLALQNTGELFF
TGCGCCAGCAGCTTGGCTCTGCAGAACACCGGGGAGCTGTTTTTT